One and the same sample provided the 8 T cell receptor beta chains below, sequenced in a study of cytomegalovirus exposure and HLA in healthy donors. The PCR contained 60 Vbeta and 13 Jbeta primers. Method: immunoSEQ multiplex PCR; TCRdb's copy keeps in-frame clones and lacks some. The data hold roughly 100,000 clones, with around 80% observed a single time. Sequenced input: PBMCs. The receptors were gathered from a woman younger than 35 in good health and CMV-seropositive.

The chain uses TRBV30 and TRBJ2-7, with no clear D. The CDR3 has 13 amino acids. V lost 7 bases, J lost 0 bases, and 13 bases lay in between. The germline CDR1 and CDR2 sequences are GTSNPN and SVGIG (reference sequence). The CDR3 bases are TGTGCCTCTTGGCGGAGCAGCTCCTACGAGCAGTACTTC. Protein product: CASWRSSSYEQYF.

The rearrangement uses TRBV13 and TRBJ1-5; 8 bases match TRBD1. The V and J ends lost 5 bases and 7 bases, in that order; junction bases with no gene match: 7. The CDR3 consists of 14 residues. The V gene's germline CDR1 is PRHDT and CDR2 FYEKMQ (reference sequence). The DNA of the CDR3 is TGTGCCAGCAGCGGTCAGGGGGCTAACCAGCCCCAGCATTTT. This gives the protein CASSGQGANQPQHF.

The V and J genes are TRBV19 and TRBJ2-1, with D unresolved. Trimming took 6 bases from V and 5 from J, leaving 5 bases between them. CDR1 and CDR2 (germline): LNHDA, SQIVND (reference sequence). This CDR3 region has 11 residues. The CDR3 sequence: CASSRNNEQFF. The DNA for the CDR3 is TGTGCCAGTAGCAGAAACAATGAGCAGTTCTTC.

V is TRBV5-6 and J is TRBJ2-7; tentative D call: TRBD2 (7 bases). Trimming removed 2 bases at V and 2 bases at J, with 14 bases between. Germline-derived CDR1 and CDR2 are SGHDT and YYEEEE. The CDR3 runs 15 residues. The CDR3: CASSLGGGPTYEQYF. DNA for the CDR3: TGTGCCAGCAGCTTAGGGGGGGGGCCTACCTACGAGCAGTACTTC.

This clone was seen a few times. The J gene is TRBJ2-5, the V gene TRBV2; TRBD2 aligns across 7 bases. After removal of 7 bases from V and 5 bases from J, the junction contained 10 bases not matched to a gene. This CDR3 region has 14 residues. Per germline, CDR1 SNHLY and CDR2 FYNNEI. The CDR3 DNA is TGTGCCAGCACGAGCGGGGTTGGAGGGGAGACCCAGTACTTC. Residues: CASTSGVGGETQYF. Full variable domain (remainder filled in from reference TRBV2 and TRBJ2-5): EPEVTQTPSHQVTQMGQEVILRCVPISNHLYFYWYRQILGQKVEFLVSFYNNEISEKSEIFDDQFSVERPDGSNFTLKIRSTKLEDSAMYFCASTSGVGGETQYFGPGTRLLVL.

The CDR3 region is CATKLDTNQETQYF. As DNA, the CDR3 is TGTGCCACCAAGTTGGACACAAACCAAGAGACCCAGTACTTC. The chain combines TRBV5-4 with TRBJ2-5; perhaps TRBD1 as D (5 bases). Germline assignment: CDR1 SGHNT and CDR2 YYREEE (reference sequence). Trimming removed 9 bases from V and 0 bases from J, with 15 bases in between. CDR3 length: 14 amino acids.

This chain links TRBV13 with TRBJ2-1; 7 positions agree with TRBD1. Germline V gives CDR1 PRHDT, CDR2 FYEKMQ (reference sequence). The CDR3 totals 15 residues. V gave up 6 bases and J gave up 12 bases; unmatched junction bases: 17. The CDR3 protein is CASSSWGTDSIGQFF. The CDR3 DNA sequence: TGTGCCAGCAGTTCATGGGGGACAGATTCCATTGGGCAGTTCTTC. Using reference TRBV13 and TRBJ2-1 for the parts outside the CDR3, the full variable domain is AAGVIQSPRHLIKEKRETATLKCYPIPRHDTVYWYQQGPGQDPQFLISFYEKMQSDKGSIPDRFSAQQFSDYHSELNMSSLELGDSALYFCASSSWGTDSIGQFFGPGTRLTVL.

This clone has only one observation. The chain carries TRBV29-1 and TRBJ1-1; D is ambiguous. CDR1 is SQVTM, CDR2 ANQGSEA, per germline. The CDR3 has 13 residues. V was cut by 6 bases and J by 0 bases, with 11 bases left in between. This CDR3 reads CSVYLMLNTEAFF. The CDR3 DNA reads TGCAGCGTCTACCTTATGCTGAACACTGAAGCTTTCTTT. Together with reference TRBV29-1 and TRBJ1-1, the CDR3 gives the full variable domain: SAVISQKPSRDICQRGTSLTIQCQVDSQVTMMFWYRQQPGQSLTLIATANQGSEATYESGFVIDKFPISRPNLTFSTLTVSNMSPEDSSIYLCSVYLMLNTEAFFGQGTRLTVV.